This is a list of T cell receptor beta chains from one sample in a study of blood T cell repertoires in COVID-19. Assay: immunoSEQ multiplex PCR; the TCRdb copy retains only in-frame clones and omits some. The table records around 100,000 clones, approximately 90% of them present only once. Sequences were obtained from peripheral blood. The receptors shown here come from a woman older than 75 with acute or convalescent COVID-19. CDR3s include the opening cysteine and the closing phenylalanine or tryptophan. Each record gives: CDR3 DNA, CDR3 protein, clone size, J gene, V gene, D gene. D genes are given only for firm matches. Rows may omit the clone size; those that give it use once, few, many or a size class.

cdr3_nt: TGTGCCAGCAGCAAAGAGGCGGAAGGGACAGGGGGCGACCATGGCTACACCTTC; cdr3_aa: CASSKEAEGTGGDHGYTF; clone_size: .; j_call: TRBJ1-2; v_call: TRBV21-1; d_call: .
cdr3_nt: TGTGCCAGCAGCCCCACTAGCGGGGGGGCCGCCGGGGAGCTGTTTTTT; cdr3_aa: CASSPTSGGAAGELFF; clone_size: once; j_call: TRBJ2-2; v_call: TRBV7-2; d_call: TRBD2
cdr3_nt: TGTGCCATCAGTGGTGGGACATCTGAGCAGTACTTC; cdr3_aa: CAISGGTSEQYF; clone_size: once; j_call: TRBJ2-7; v_call: TRBV10-3; d_call: .
cdr3_nt: TGTGCCAGCAGCCCTCCTGACAGAGCCCTCTACCTAGTTACCTCAGAAAACTACGAGCAGTACTTC; cdr3_aa: CASSPPDRALYLVTSENYEQYF; clone_size: .; j_call: TRBJ2-7; v_call: TRBV21-1; d_call: .
cdr3_nt: TGTGCCAGCAGTTCGGGACAGGGGGCCTATGGCTACACCTTC; cdr3_aa: CASSSGQGAYGYTF; clone_size: .; j_call: TRBJ1-2; v_call: TRBV27; d_call: TRBD1
cdr3_nt: TGCGCCAGCAGCCAAGGATCACTAGCCCCCTACGAGCAGTACTTC; cdr3_aa: CASSQGSLAPYEQYF; clone_size: few; j_call: TRBJ2-7; v_call: TRBV4-1; d_call: .
cdr3_nt: TGCGCCACTTCTCTAGCGGGGGGGTCCTACGAGCAGTACTTC; cdr3_aa: CATSLAGGSYEQYF; clone_size: .; j_call: TRBJ2-7; v_call: TRBV5-1; d_call: TRBD2
cdr3_nt: TGTGCCAGCAGTTATATCCAGGGTAATAATTCACCCCTCCACTTT; cdr3_aa: CASSYIQGNNSPLHF; clone_size: .; j_call: TRBJ1-6; v_call: TRBV28; d_call: .
cdr3_nt: TGTGCCAGCAGCTTAGAGGTAGCGGGAGGGGGTGAGCAGTTCTTC; cdr3_aa: CASSLEVAGGGEQFF; clone_size: .; j_call: TRBJ2-1; v_call: TRBV7-8; d_call: TRBD2
cdr3_nt: TGCGCCAGCAGCTCATCCGGGACAGGGGGTGGGCAGCAGTACTTC; cdr3_aa: CASSSSGTGGGQQYF; clone_size: .; j_call: TRBJ2-7; v_call: TRBV5-1; d_call: TRBD1
cdr3_nt: TGTGCCAGCAGCTTAGATACGCTAGCAGACTACGAGCAGTACTTC; cdr3_aa: CASSLDTLADYEQYF; clone_size: .; j_call: TRBJ2-7; v_call: TRBV11-2; d_call: .
cdr3_nt: TGTGCCAGCAGCAGATACAGGGGGCAGAGCTACGAGCAGTACTTC; cdr3_aa: CASSRYRGQSYEQYF; clone_size: .; j_call: TRBJ2-7; v_call: TRBV6-5; d_call: TRBD1
cdr3_nt: TGTGCCAGCAGTACCGGGACCGGGGGAGCAGATACGCAGTATTTT; cdr3_aa: CASSTGTGGADTQYF; clone_size: .; j_call: TRBJ2-3; v_call: TRBV5-5; d_call: .
cdr3_nt: TGTGCCACCAGTATCGGGGGGGTTGGGGCAGATACGCAGTATTTT; cdr3_aa: CATSIGGVGADTQYF; clone_size: .; j_call: TRBJ2-3; v_call: TRBV24-1; d_call: TRBD2
cdr3_nt: TGTGCCAGCAGCTTCCTAGCGAACACCGGGGAGCTGTTTTTT; cdr3_aa: CASSFLANTGELFF; clone_size: .; j_call: TRBJ2-2; v_call: TRBV7-2; d_call: .
cdr3_nt: TGCGCCACCAGCCGCCCCGACGGACAGGGAGTTACCACTGAAGCTTTCTTT; cdr3_aa: CATSRPDGQGVTTEAFF; clone_size: .; j_call: TRBJ1-1; v_call: TRBV4-1; d_call: TRBD1
cdr3_nt: TGTGCCAGCTCAGACAGGGAATCCTACGAGCAGTACTTC; cdr3_aa: CASSDRESYEQYF; clone_size: .; j_call: TRBJ2-7; v_call: TRBV18; d_call: TRBD1
cdr3_nt: TGTGCCATCAAGTTGGCGGGGGCCCGCACAGATACGCAGTATTTT; cdr3_aa: CAIKLAGARTDTQYF; clone_size: .; j_call: TRBJ2-3; v_call: TRBV10-3; d_call: .
cdr3_nt: TGTGCCACCCAGCTGGGACAGGGAGGAGGGTACGAGCAGTACTTC; cdr3_aa: CATQLGQGGGYEQYF; clone_size: .; j_call: TRBJ2-7; v_call: TRBV19; d_call: TRBD1
cdr3_nt: TGTGCCAGCACCCTAAATGTCTACGAGCAGTACTTC; cdr3_aa: CASTLNVYEQYF; clone_size: .; j_call: TRBJ2-7; v_call: TRBV2; d_call: .
cdr3_nt: TGCGCCAGCAGCCAAGATAGGGGCGGATACTATGGCTACACCTTC; cdr3_aa: CASSQDRGGYYGYTF; clone_size: .; j_call: TRBJ1-2; v_call: TRBV4-1; d_call: .
cdr3_nt: TGTGCCAGCAGCGCTTTAGCGGGGGTTTCAGAGACCCAGTACTTC; cdr3_aa: CASSALAGVSETQYF; clone_size: .; j_call: TRBJ2-5; v_call: TRBV9; d_call: TRBD2
cdr3_nt: TGTGCCTGCACTAGCGGGGGGGGAACCTACGAGCAGTACTTC; cdr3_aa: CACTSGGGTYEQYF; clone_size: .; j_call: TRBJ2-7; v_call: TRBV6-5; d_call: TRBD2
cdr3_nt: TGTGCCAGCAGATCAACGGGGACAGGCGGTTTCTATGGCTACACCTTC; cdr3_aa: CASRSTGTGGFYGYTF; clone_size: few; j_call: TRBJ1-2; v_call: TRBV28; d_call: TRBD1
cdr3_nt: TGCGCCAGCAGCTTACTAGCGGGAGTATACAATGAGCAGTTCTTC; cdr3_aa: CASSLLAGVYNEQFF; clone_size: .; j_call: TRBJ2-1; v_call: TRBV5-1; d_call: TRBD2
cdr3_nt: TGTGCCAGTAGTATGATGGGACAGGTCAATCAGCCCCAGCATTTT; cdr3_aa: CASSMMGQVNQPQHF; clone_size: .; j_call: TRBJ1-5; v_call: TRBV19; d_call: TRBD1
cdr3_nt: TGTGCCAGCTCACCCCAGACAGATTTTAACTATGGCTACACCTTC; cdr3_aa: CASSPQTDFNYGYTF; clone_size: once; j_call: TRBJ1-2; v_call: TRBV18; d_call: .
cdr3_nt: TGTGCCAGCAGTAAGGAGTTGGCCAAAAACATTCAGTACTTC; cdr3_aa: CASSKELAKNIQYF; clone_size: .; j_call: TRBJ2-4; v_call: TRBV2; d_call: .
cdr3_nt: TGTGCCAGCAGCTTCTCTGGAAACACCATATATTTT; cdr3_aa: CASSFSGNTIYF; clone_size: .; j_call: TRBJ1-3; v_call: TRBV12-3/TRBV12-4; d_call: .
cdr3_nt: TGTGCCAGCAGCCCGGGACAGAGAGTCGATACGCAGTATTTT; cdr3_aa: CASSPGQRVDTQYF; clone_size: .; j_call: TRBJ2-3; v_call: TRBV5-4; d_call: TRBD1
cdr3_nt: TGTGCCAGCAGTTTGGACAGGGTTCCCAGCAGCGAGCAGTACTTC; cdr3_aa: CASSLDRVPSSEQYF; clone_size: once; j_call: TRBJ2-7; v_call: TRBV27; d_call: TRBD1
cdr3_nt: TGCGCCAGCAGCTTGGAGGGGTATTCCTACGAGCAGTACTTC; cdr3_aa: CASSLEGYSYEQYF; clone_size: .; j_call: TRBJ2-7; v_call: TRBV5-1; d_call: .
cdr3_nt: TGCGCCAGCAGCCAAACGCAGGGGGCTGTCTTCGGCTACACCTTC; cdr3_aa: CASSQTQGAVFGYTF; clone_size: .; j_call: TRBJ1-2; v_call: TRBV4-1; d_call: TRBD1
cdr3_nt: TGTGCCAGCAGCCAAAGACTAGCGGGGGGCACAGATACGCAGTATTTT; cdr3_aa: CASSQRLAGGTDTQYF; clone_size: .; j_call: TRBJ2-3; v_call: TRBV3-1/TRBV3-2; d_call: TRBD2
cdr3_nt: TGTGCCACCAGCAGAGAAAGGACAGGGCTGAAACCAAATCAGCCCCAGCATTTT; cdr3_aa: CATSRERTGLKPNQPQHF; clone_size: .; j_call: TRBJ1-5; v_call: TRBV15; d_call: TRBD1
cdr3_nt: TGTGCCAGCAGCGGGACAGGGATCAATCAGCCCCAGCATTTT; cdr3_aa: CASSGTGINQPQHF; clone_size: .; j_call: TRBJ1-5; v_call: TRBV14; d_call: TRBD1
cdr3_nt: TGTGCCAGCAGTGAGGGACTTGTGCGGCTCAATGAGCAGTTCTTC; cdr3_aa: CASSEGLVRLNEQFF; clone_size: .; j_call: TRBJ2-1; v_call: TRBV6-1; d_call: .
cdr3_nt: TGTGCCAGCAGGCCACGGGAGTATAATTCACCCCTCCACTTT; cdr3_aa: CASRPREYNSPLHF; clone_size: .; j_call: TRBJ1-6; v_call: TRBV6-5; d_call: .
cdr3_nt: TGTGCCAGCAGCTTAGATTCGGCCAGGGGCTACGAGCAGTACTTC; cdr3_aa: CASSLDSARGYEQYF; clone_size: .; j_call: TRBJ2-7; v_call: TRBV11-2; d_call: .
cdr3_nt: TGTGCCAGCAGCTTGGGCGGTCAGGGGATCTATGGCTACACCTTC; cdr3_aa: CASSLGGQGIYGYTF; clone_size: .; j_call: TRBJ1-2; v_call: TRBV5-6; d_call: .
cdr3_nt: TGTGCCAGTAGTATGGGGCGAAACTATGGCTACACCTTC; cdr3_aa: CASSMGRNYGYTF; clone_size: .; j_call: TRBJ1-2; v_call: TRBV19; d_call: .
cdr3_nt: TGTGCCACCGCACGGGGACAGGGCATCGGCGAGCAGTACTTC; cdr3_aa: CATARGQGIGEQYF; clone_size: .; j_call: TRBJ2-7; v_call: TRBV10-3; d_call: TRBD1
cdr3_nt: TGTGCCAGCAGGGCCACAGGGGGCGAAGGTTCACCCCTCCACTTT; cdr3_aa: CASRATGGEGSPLHF; clone_size: .; j_call: TRBJ1-6; v_call: TRBV2; d_call: TRBD1
cdr3_nt: TGTGCCAGCAACATACGGACAGGGTCTAATTCACCCCTCCACTTT; cdr3_aa: CASNIRTGSNSPLHF; clone_size: once; j_call: TRBJ1-6; v_call: TRBV27; d_call: TRBD1
cdr3_nt: TGTGCCAGTAGCTCCGGGACTACTGGAAACACCATATATTTT; cdr3_aa: CASSSGTTGNTIYF; clone_size: .; j_call: TRBJ1-3; v_call: TRBV19; d_call: .
cdr3_nt: TGTGCCAGCAGATCCGAAGAGAGGCCCAGGGGTGAGCAGTTCTTC; cdr3_aa: CASRSEERPRGEQFF; clone_size: .; j_call: TRBJ2-1; v_call: TRBV28; d_call: .
cdr3_nt: TGTGCCAGCTCACCTCCGGGACAGGGGTACGAGCAGTACTTC; cdr3_aa: CASSPPGQGYEQYF; clone_size: .; j_call: TRBJ2-7; v_call: TRBV18; d_call: TRBD1
cdr3_nt: TGTGCCAGCAGCTTACAGGGGGGAGTAACCTTC; cdr3_aa: CASSLQGGVTF; clone_size: .; j_call: TRBJ1-2; v_call: TRBV5-6; d_call: TRBD1
cdr3_nt: TGTGCCAGCTCACGGGGACAGATCCTTGGAAACACCATATATTTT; cdr3_aa: CASSRGQILGNTIYF; clone_size: .; j_call: TRBJ1-3; v_call: TRBV18; d_call: TRBD1
cdr3_nt: TGTGCCAGCAGCCCCATGGGGCGGGGATCGTGGACTGAAGCTTTCTTT; cdr3_aa: CASSPMGRGSWTEAFF; clone_size: .; j_call: TRBJ1-1; v_call: TRBV7-9; d_call: .
cdr3_nt: TGTGCCAGCAGCCAAGGACTAGCGGAGAGCACAGATACGCAGTATTTT; cdr3_aa: CASSQGLAESTDTQYF; clone_size: .; j_call: TRBJ2-3; v_call: TRBV14; d_call: TRBD2
cdr3_nt: TGTGCCAGCGCGGGACAGGGGAACGAGCAGTACTTC; cdr3_aa: CASAGQGNEQYF; clone_size: .; j_call: TRBJ2-7; v_call: TRBV28; d_call: TRBD1